This T cell receptor beta chain comes out of a study of T cells in Graves' hyperthyroidism and ophthalmopathy. Overall study context: It was at initial diagnosis, before any treatment, that peripheral blood was collected. Study-level results: Researchers found most expanded thyroid clonotypes above 0.001 in blood as well. A model of 13 V-J pairs discriminated ophthalmopathy from stable hyperthyroidism.

The CDR3 has 11 residues. CDR1 MNHNS and CDR2 SASEGT come from the germline V gene. V gave up 8 bases and J gave up 7 bases, with 9 bases separating them. There are a few counts of this clonotype. Its antigen remains unidentified. With a much larger clone just one base away, this may be a read error. TCR beta CDR3 regions were amplified from RNA. In the first-round RT-PCR of the TCR CDR3, the HTBI primer set was used. TCRdb itself ran the multiplex PCR reads through MiXCR, one entry per CDR3 protein. The top ten clones hold 10% to 15% of a sample with a few hundred thousand distinct CDR3 sequences, 13% to 15% of them seen once. Aged 18 to 65, the patients had hyperthyroidism that was newly diagnosed and had lasted under 2 months.

The chain links TRBV6-1 to TRBJ2-1, with unresolved D. This clonotype was obtained from a woman aged 40 to 50 with Graves' hyperthyroidism that later progressed to Graves' ophthalmopathy. What was sequenced was blood. The CDR3 nucleotides read TGTGCCAGCTTCCCTCAGAATGAGCAGTTCTTC. Translation gives CASFPQNEQFF.